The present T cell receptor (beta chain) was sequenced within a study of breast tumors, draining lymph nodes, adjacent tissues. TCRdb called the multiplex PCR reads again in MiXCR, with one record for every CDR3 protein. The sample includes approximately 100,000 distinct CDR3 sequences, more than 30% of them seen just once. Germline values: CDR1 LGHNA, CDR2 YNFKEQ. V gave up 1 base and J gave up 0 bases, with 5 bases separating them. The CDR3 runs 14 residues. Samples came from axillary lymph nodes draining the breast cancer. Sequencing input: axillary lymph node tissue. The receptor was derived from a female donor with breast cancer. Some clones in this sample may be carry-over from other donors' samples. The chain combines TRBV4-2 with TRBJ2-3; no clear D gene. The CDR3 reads CASSQGLSTDTQYF. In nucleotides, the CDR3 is TGTGCCAGCAGCCAAGGCCTTAGCACAGATACGCAGTATTTT.